The sequence of this TCR beta chain was determined in a study of beta chain features in type 1 diabetes. Study at large: In all, 107,917,701 sorted cells from all samples were analyzed.

CDR1 and CDR2 from the germline V gene are SGHDN and FVKESK. V was clipped by 4 bases and J by 4 bases; unmatched bases: 5. This CDR3 comprises 15 residues. The investigators reverse transcribed all of the isolated RNA, so they sequenced expressed TCRB transcripts. An average of approximately 970,000 reads was obtained from stem cell-like memory T cell samples. The repertoire was sequenced with immunoSEQ multiplex PCR; TCRdb's copy has only in-frame clones and lacks some. Among roughly 120,000 clones, 30% to 40% were seen once, and the ten largest hold over 0.05%. Sequenced material: stem cell memory CD4+ T cells from blood. This receptor was taken from a woman between 18 and 30 years old in good health. The chain combines TRBV14 with TRBJ2-2; TRBD1 aligns across 8 bases. This CDR3 is CASSPRTGLTGELFF. Here the CDR3 DNA reads TGTGCCAGCAGCCCTCGGACAGGGCTCACCGGGGAGCTGTTTTTT.